Below, 8 T cell receptor beta chains from the same sample are listed, as sequenced in a study of cytomegalovirus exposure and HLA in healthy donors (dated by TCRdb to the late 2010s). The library was obtained by the immunoSEQ multiplex PCR assay. A mixture of 60 forward primers for TCR Vbeta segments and 13 reverse primers for TCR Jbeta segments was used in the multiplex PCR. TCRdb re-hosts the immuneACCESS table, in-frame sequences only. Its copies lack some clones; in the studies checked, an unresolved V gene accounts for under half of them, and the cause for the rest is not known. This sample's table lists some 96,000 clones. In total, the top ten clones hold around 3.4% of the sample. The sequenced material came from PBMCs. The source of these receptors is a woman aged 25 to 39 in good health and CMV-seronegative.

This chain connects TRBV7-8 to TRBJ2-1, with no clear D. CDR1 and CDR2 from the germline V gene are SGHVS and FQNEAQ. Between the trimmed V and J ends, which lost 4 bases and 1 base, there was a span of 5 bases. The CDR3 length is 13 residues. The DNA of the CDR3 is TGTGCCAGCAGCTGGGCGTCCTACAATGAGCAGTTCTTC. Its translation: CASSWASYNEQFF. The full variable domain, completed using reference TRBV7-8 and TRBJ2-1, is GAGVSQSPRYKVAKRGQDVALRCDPISGHVSLFWYQQALGQGPEFLTYFQNEAQLDKSGLPSDRFFAERPEGSVSTLKIQRTQQEDSAVYLCASSWASYNEQFFGPGTRLTVL.

In nucleotides, the CDR3 is TGCAGCGTTATGAACGACTACGAGCAGTACTTC. It encodes CSVMNDYEQYF. The chain combines TRBV29-1 with TRBJ2-5; D ambiguous. Judging by the DNA end, TRBJ2-7 fits better; the J call may be wrong. CDR1 and CDR2 from the germline V gene are SQVTM and ANQGSEA. The CDR3 is 11 residues long.

V and J are TRBV5-1 and TRBJ2-2, with TRBD1 as a possible D gene (5 bases). The CDR3 runs to 20 residues. Germline V CDR1 and CDR2: SGHRS, YFSETQ. Trimming pared 1 base from V and 0 bases from J, leaving 22 bases between. The CDR3 is CASSLPLGRADSANTGELFF. Written as DNA, the CDR3 is TGCGCCAGCAGCTTGCCCCTGGGCAGGGCAGACTCCGCGAACACCGGGGAGCTGTTTTTT.

V is TRBV5-6 and J is TRBJ2-5; possibly TRBD2 for D (6 bases). The CDR3 is 14 residues long. In germline, CDR1 is SGHDT, CDR2 YYEEEE. V gave up 2 bases and J gave up 2 bases, with 10 bases separating them. The CDR3 DNA reads TGTGCCAGCAGCTTAGTAGGAGGGCAAGAGACCCAGTACTTC. Amino acid sequence: CASSLVGGQETQYF.

The chain uses TRBV4-1 and TRBJ1-5, with D unresolved. Germline CDR1 is MGHRA and CDR2 is YSYEKL. Trimming cost V 0 bases and J 3 bases, with 9 bases left between them. This CDR3 contains 15 residues. CDR3: CASSQENANNQPQHF. In DNA, the CDR3 is TGCGCCAGCAGCCAAGAGAACGCTAACAATCAGCCCCAGCATTTT.

The chain carries TRBV25-1 and TRBJ2-7, with TRBD1 identical over 9 bases. The CDR3 sequence is 17 residues long. Germline assignment: CDR1 MGHDK and CDR2 SYGVNS. Trimming took 1 base from V and 5 from J; bases not matched to a gene: 12. The CDR3 loop reads CASSESAPGQGGNEQYF. The CDR3 DNA reads as TGTGCCAGCAGTGAATCAGCCCCGGGACAGGGAGGCAACGAGCAGTACTTC.

The gene calls are TRBV5-1 and TRBJ1-2, with 7 bases lining up with TRBD1. The CDR3 spans 16 residues. Trimming took 0 bases from V and 1 from J; bases not matched to a gene: 6. Germline loops: CDR1 SGHRS, CDR2 YFSETQ. DNA of the CDR3: TGCGCCAGCAGCTTGGCTTCTGACAGGGTTAACTATGGCTACACCTTC. It translates to CASSLASDRVNYGYTF.

The rearrangement links TRBV5-1 to TRBJ2-3; 11 bases are a match to TRBD1. Germline V lookup: CDR1 SGHRS, CDR2 YFSETQ. The length of the CDR3 is 14 residues. The ends lost 4 bases at V and 3 bases at J; junction bases unmatched: 1. The CDR3 nucleotides are TGCGCCAGCAGCGGGACAGGGGGTACAGATACGCAGTATTTT. Residues: CASSGTGGTDTQYF.